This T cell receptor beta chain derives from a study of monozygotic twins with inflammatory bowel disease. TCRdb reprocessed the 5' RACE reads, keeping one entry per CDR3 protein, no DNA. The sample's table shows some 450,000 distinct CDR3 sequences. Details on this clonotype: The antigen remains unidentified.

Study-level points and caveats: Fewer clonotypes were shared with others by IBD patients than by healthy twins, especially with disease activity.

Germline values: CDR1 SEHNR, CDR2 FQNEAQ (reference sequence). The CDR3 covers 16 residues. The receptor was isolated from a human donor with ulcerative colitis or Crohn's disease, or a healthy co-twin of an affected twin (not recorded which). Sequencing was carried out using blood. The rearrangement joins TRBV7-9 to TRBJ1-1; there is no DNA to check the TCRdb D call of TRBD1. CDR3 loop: CASSLGMGGQGGEAFF.